These T cell receptor beta chains were read from a single sample in a study of identical twins. TCRdb itself ran the 5' RACE reads through MiXCR, one entry per CDR3 protein. The table lists some 710,000 distinct CDR3 sequences, 6% to 6.5% of them singletons, with roughly 1.6% in the top ten. The specimen sequenced was naive T cells sorted from blood. The receptors originated from a man aged 18 to 29 in good health. The CDR3 runs from the conserved cysteine through the conserved F or W. The D gene is left open where the match is weak. Clone size appears in some rows only: once, few, many, or a class for an expanded clone.

v_gene,abundance,j_gene,d_gene,CDR3aa,CDR3nt
TRBV2,.,TRBJ2-5,.,CASSVPEGYMETQYF,TGTGCCAGCAGTGTCCCCGAGGGGTATATGGAGACCCAGTACTTC
TRBV12-3/TRBV12-4,few,TRBJ1-5,.,CASSLKGRGNQPQHF,TGTGCCAGCAGTTTAAAGGGAAGGGGCAATCAGCCCCAGCATTTT
TRBV5-1,.,TRBJ2-2,TRBD1,CASSLETGPGELFF,TGCGCCAGCAGCTTGGAGACAGGGCCCGGGGAGCTGTTTTTT
TRBV12-5,many,TRBJ2-1,.,CASGLVGFYNEQFF,TGTGCTAGTGGTTTGGTGGGCTTCTACAATGAGCAGTTCTTC
TRBV29-1,few,TRBJ2-1,.,CSALPMDRDNEQFF,TGCAGCGCCCTACCCATGGACCGCGACAATGAGCAGTTCTTC
TRBV20-1,many,TRBJ1-2,.,CSALGVIHHEGGYTF,TGCAGTGCTCTAGGGGTTATACACCATGAGGGTGGCTACACCTTC
TRBV11-2,.,TRBJ2-7,TRBD2,CASSWGGMGPNYEQYF,TGTGCCAGCAGCTGGGGGGGGATGGGCCCCAATTACGAGCAGTACTTC
TRBV12-5,many,TRBJ2-1,TRBD2,CASGLRLASGYNEQFF,TGTGCTAGTGGTCTAAGACTAGCGTCTGGATACAATGAGCAGTTCTTC
TRBV4-3,many,TRBJ2-7,.,CASSQDQSAARYEQYF,TGCGCCAGCAGCCAAGATCAGTCGGCAGCACGCTACGAGCAGTACTTC
TRBV5-1,.,TRBJ1-2,TRBD1,CASSLAGQGRDGYTF,TGCGCCAGCAGCTTGGCCGGACAGGGCCGGGATGGCTACACCTTC
TRBV3-1,few,TRBJ1-2,TRBD1,CASRRLQGAQHGYTF,TGTGCCAGCAGACGACTTCAGGGGGCCCAGCATGGCTACACCTTC
TRBV7-6,.,TRBJ2-5,.,CASSPLAGRVGTQYF,TGTGCCAGCAGCCCCCTAGCCGGCAGGGTCGGGACCCAGTACTTC
TRBV4-3,.,TRBJ2-6,.,CASSPDGDLAGANVLTF,TGCGCCAGCAGCCCAGACGGCGACCTTGCTGGGGCCAACGTCCTGACTTTC
TRBV24-1,.,TRBJ2-3,.,CATSDLRSGSTDTQYF,TGTGCCACCAGTGATCTCCGTAGCGGAAGCACAGATACGCAGTATTTT
TRBV20-1,.,TRBJ2-1,TRBD2,CSASDREGIYNEQFF,TGCAGTGCTAGTGACCGGGAGGGAATCTACAATGAGCAGTTCTTC
TRBV6-1,many,TRBJ1-5,TRBD1,CASSVGQGSQPQHF,TGTGCCAGCAGTGTGGGACAGGGGAGTCAGCCCCAGCATTTT
TRBV12-3/TRBV12-4,many,TRBJ2-7,.,CASSFLDEQYF,TGTGCCAGCAGTTTTCTCGACGAGCAGTACTTC
TRBV11-2,few,TRBJ1-5,.,CASSLVPGPYQPQHF,TGTGCCAGCAGCTTAGTCCCGGGACCTTATCAGCCCCAGCATTTT
TRBV27,many,TRBJ1-5,.,CASSSDRSNQPQHF,TGTGCCAGCAGTTCGGACAGAAGCAATCAGCCCCAGCATTTT
TRBV12-3/TRBV12-4,many,TRBJ2-1,.,CASSLRWGLLNEQFF,TGTGCCAGCAGTTTGAGGTGGGGGTTACTCAATGAGCAGTTCTTC
TRBV5-1,few,TRBJ2-7,TRBD2,CASSPWREGSEQYF,TGCGCCAGCAGCCCGTGGAGGGAGGGTTCCGAGCAGTACTTC
TRBV15,.,TRBJ2-7,TRBD2,CATSRDVREVPYEQYF,TGTGCCACCAGCAGAGATGTGCGGGAGGTCCCTTACGAGCAGTACTTC
TRBV28,many,TRBJ1-5,.,CASSLSGRVSNQPQHF,TGTGCCAGCAGTTTATCCGGTCGGGTGAGCAATCAGCCCCAGCATTTT
TRBV20-1,.,TRBJ2-1,.,CSARYAPNEQFF,TGCAGTGCTAGATACGCCCCGAATGAGCAGTTCTTC